This is a list of T cell receptor beta chains from one sample in a study of blood T cell repertoires in COVID-19. Generated by immunoSEQ multiplex PCR, the TCRdb table keeps only in-frame clones and is missing some. The data contain more than 100,000 clones, 70% to 90% of them seen just once; the ten biggest clones take up approximately 3.1%. The sample taken for sequencing was peripheral blood. The receptors were sampled from a man between 50 and 59 years old in a cohort sampled during active COVID-19. CDR3s include the opening cysteine and the closing phenylalanine or tryptophan. The D gene is left open where the match is weak. Rows give clone size only sometimes, using once, few, many, or a class for an expanded clone.

d_gene	v_gene	abundance	j_gene	CDR3aa	CDR3nt
NA	TRBV5-1	NA	TRBJ2-1	CASSLAGGVSYNEQFF	TGCGCCAGCAGCTTGGCGGGGGGCGTCTCCTACAATGAGCAGTTCTTC
NA	TRBV21-1	NA	TRBJ2-3	CASSKGPEAGSAYADTQYF	TGTGCCAGCAGCAAAGGTCCTGAAGCGGGTTCAGCGTACGCAGATACGCAGTATTTT
TRBD1	TRBV28	NA	TRBJ2-5	CASSPRQGVVETQYF	TGTGCCAGCAGTCCGAGACAGGGGGTAGTAGAGACCCAGTACTTC
NA	TRBV21-1	NA	TRBJ1-6	CASSSDRAPDSPLHF	TGTGCCAGCAGCAGCGACAGGGCCCCGGATTCACCCCTCCACTTT
TRBD1	TRBV5-1	NA	TRBJ1-6	CASSFSRTGTSEGSPLHF	TGCGCCAGCAGCTTTTCTCGGACAGGGACCTCTGAAGGGTCACCCCTCCACTTT
NA	TRBV4-1	NA	TRBJ1-2	CASSQEVGQYGYTF	TGCGCCAGCAGCCAAGAGGTAGGACAGTACGGCTACACCTTC
TRBD1	TRBV7-6	NA	TRBJ1-4	CASSPTDRGTNEKLFF	TGTGCCAGCAGCCCTACGGACAGGGGCACTAATGAAAAACTGTTTTTT
NA	TRBV9	NA	TRBJ2-2	CASSARGELFF	TGTGCCAGCAGCGCCAGGGGGGAGCTGTTTTTT
NA	TRBV6-5	NA	TRBJ1-1	CASSSRGGAKTEAFF	TGTGCCAGCAGTAGCCGAGGAGGGGCCAAAACTGAAGCTTTCTTT
NA	TRBV5-5	NA	TRBJ1-6	CASSIEVLNSPLHF	TGTGCCAGCAGTATAGAGGTCCTTAATTCACCCCTCCACTTT
TRBD1	TRBV4-1	NA	TRBJ2-5	CASSQGQIQETQYF	TGCGCCAGCAGCCAGGGACAGATCCAAGAGACCCAGTACTTC
NA	TRBV28	NA	TRBJ1-5	CASRGLGNQPQHF	TGTGCCAGCAGGGGGCTTGGCAATCAGCCCCAGCATTTT
NA	TRBV14	NA	TRBJ2-5	CASSPTPRGETQYF	TGTGCCAGCAGCCCCACCCCAAGAGGCGAGACCCAGTACTTC
NA	TRBV6-5	NA	TRBJ1-2	CASSTSGGRYGYTF	TGTGCCAGCAGTACGAGTGGGGGCCGCTATGGCTACACCTTC
TRBD2	TRBV19	NA	TRBJ2-1	CATRGSSYNEQFF	TGTGCCACGCGGGGGAGCTCCTACAATGAGCAGTTCTTC
NA	TRBV28	NA	TRBJ1-2	CASSQNYGYTF	TGTGCCAGCAGCCAAAACTATGGCTACACCTTC
TRBD2	TRBV6-5	NA	TRBJ2-7	CASSYGQGGYEQYF	TGTGCCAGCAGTTACGGGCAGGGAGGGTACGAGCAGTACTTC
TRBD1	TRBV5-4	NA	TRBJ2-2	CASSAPGQGATTGELFF	TGTGCCAGCAGCGCTCCGGGACAGGGGGCAACCACCGGGGAGCTGTTTTTT
NA	TRBV12-3/TRBV12-4	NA	TRBJ2-3	CASSIARVDTQYF	TGTGCCAGCAGCATAGCGAGGGTGGATACGCAGTATTTT
NA	TRBV15	NA	TRBJ1-5	CATSPMRNQPQHF	TGTGCCACCAGCCCCATGAGAAATCAGCCCCAGCATTTT
TRBD1	TRBV18	NA	TRBJ1-6	CASSPPGQGTYNSPLHF	TGTGCCAGCTCACCACCGGGACAGGGAACCTATAATTCACCCCTCCACTTT
NA	TRBV6-5	NA	TRBJ2-5	CASRGSQETQYF	TGTGCCAGTAGGGGGTCCCAAGAGACCCAGTACTTC
TRBD1	TRBV5-4	NA	TRBJ1-2	CASSRQGGGYTF	TGTGCCAGCAGCCGACAGGGGGGCGGCTACACCTTC
TRBD2	TRBV13	NA	TRBJ2-3	CASSLGTSGQTDTQYF	TGTGCCAGCAGCTTAGGGACTAGCGGGCAGACAGATACGCAGTATTTT
NA	TRBV7-2	NA	TRBJ2-1	CASKPGYSYNEQFF	TGTGCCAGCAAGCCAGGGTACAGCTACAATGAGCAGTTCTTC
TRBD2	TRBV9	NA	TRBJ2-3	CASSIPREGGSGADTQYF	TGTGCCAGCAGTATCCCAAGGGAGGGGGGTAGCGGGGCTGATACGCAGTATTTT
NA	TRBV18	once	TRBJ1-1	CASSPSMNTEAFF	TGTGCCAGCTCACCATCCATGAACACTGAAGCTTTCTTT